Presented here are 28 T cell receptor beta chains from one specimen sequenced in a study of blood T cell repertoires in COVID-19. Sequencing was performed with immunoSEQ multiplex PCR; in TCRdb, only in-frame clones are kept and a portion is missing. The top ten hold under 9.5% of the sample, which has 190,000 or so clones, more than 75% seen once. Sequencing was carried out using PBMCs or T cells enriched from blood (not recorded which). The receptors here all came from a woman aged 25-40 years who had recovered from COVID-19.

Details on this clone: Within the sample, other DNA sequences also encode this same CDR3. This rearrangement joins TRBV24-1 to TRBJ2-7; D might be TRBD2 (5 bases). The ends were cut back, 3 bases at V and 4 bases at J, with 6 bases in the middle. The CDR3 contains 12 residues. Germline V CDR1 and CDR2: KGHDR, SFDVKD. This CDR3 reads CATSDRGYEQYF. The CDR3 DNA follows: TGTGCCACCAGTGATAGAGGGTACGAGCAGTACTTC.

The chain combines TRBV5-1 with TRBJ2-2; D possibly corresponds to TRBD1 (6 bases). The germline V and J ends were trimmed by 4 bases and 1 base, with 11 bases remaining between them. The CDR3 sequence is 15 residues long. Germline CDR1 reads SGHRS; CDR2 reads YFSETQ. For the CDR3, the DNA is TGCGCCAGCAGCCGCCGGGACAAGAACACCGGGGAGCTGTTTTTT. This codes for CASSRRDKNTGELFF.

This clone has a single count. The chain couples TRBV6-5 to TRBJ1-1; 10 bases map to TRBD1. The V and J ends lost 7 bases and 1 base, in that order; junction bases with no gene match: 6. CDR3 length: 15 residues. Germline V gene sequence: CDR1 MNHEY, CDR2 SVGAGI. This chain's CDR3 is CASIRDRGQNTEAFF. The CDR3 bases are TGTGCCAGCATTCGTGACAGGGGGCAGAACACTGAAGCTTTCTTT.

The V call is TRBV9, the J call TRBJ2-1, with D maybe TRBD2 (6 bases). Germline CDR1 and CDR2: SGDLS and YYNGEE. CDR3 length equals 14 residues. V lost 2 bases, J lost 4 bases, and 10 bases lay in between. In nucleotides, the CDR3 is TGTGCCAGCAGCGTGCGGGAAGAATACAATGAGCAGTTCTTC. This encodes CASSVREEYNEQFF.

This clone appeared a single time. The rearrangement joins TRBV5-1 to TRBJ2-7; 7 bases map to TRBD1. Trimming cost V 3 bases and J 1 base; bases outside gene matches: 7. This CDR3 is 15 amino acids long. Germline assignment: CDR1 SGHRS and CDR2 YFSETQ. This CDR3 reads CASSSPGTASYEQYF. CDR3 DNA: TGCGCCAGCAGCTCCCCCGGGACAGCTTCCTACGAGCAGTACTTC.

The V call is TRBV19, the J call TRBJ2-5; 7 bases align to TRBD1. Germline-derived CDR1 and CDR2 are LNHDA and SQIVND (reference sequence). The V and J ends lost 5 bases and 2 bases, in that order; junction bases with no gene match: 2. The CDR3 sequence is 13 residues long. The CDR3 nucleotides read TGTGCCAGTAGTCGACAGGGACAAGAGACCCAGTACTTC. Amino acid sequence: CASSRQGQETQYF.

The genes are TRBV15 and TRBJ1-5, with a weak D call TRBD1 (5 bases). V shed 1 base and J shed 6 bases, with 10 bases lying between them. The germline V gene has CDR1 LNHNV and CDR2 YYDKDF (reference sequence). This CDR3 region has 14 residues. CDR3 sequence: CATSRGGESQPQHF. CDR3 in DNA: TGTGCCACCAGCAGAGGGGGGGAGAGTCAGCCCCAGCATTTT.

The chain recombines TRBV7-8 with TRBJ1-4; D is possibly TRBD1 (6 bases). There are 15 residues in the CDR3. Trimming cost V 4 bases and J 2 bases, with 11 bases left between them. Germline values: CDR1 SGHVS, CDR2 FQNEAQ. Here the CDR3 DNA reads TGTGCCAGCAGCTACCCTCAGGGGACTAATGAAAAACTGTTTTTT. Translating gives CASSYPQGTNEKLFF. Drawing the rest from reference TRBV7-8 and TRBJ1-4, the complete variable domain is GAGVSQSPRYKVAKRGQDVALRCDPISGHVSLFWYQQALGQGPEFLTYFQNEAQLDKSGLPSDRFFAERPEGSVSTLKIQRTQQEDSAVYLCASSYPQGTNEKLFFGSGTQLSVL.

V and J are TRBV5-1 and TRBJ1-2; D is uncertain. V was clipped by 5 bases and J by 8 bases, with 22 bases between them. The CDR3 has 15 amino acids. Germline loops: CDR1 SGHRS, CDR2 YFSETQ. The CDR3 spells CASSSGGPTGRGYTF. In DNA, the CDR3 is TGCGCCAGCAGTTCGGGAGGCCCTACTGGCCGCGGCTACACCTTC.

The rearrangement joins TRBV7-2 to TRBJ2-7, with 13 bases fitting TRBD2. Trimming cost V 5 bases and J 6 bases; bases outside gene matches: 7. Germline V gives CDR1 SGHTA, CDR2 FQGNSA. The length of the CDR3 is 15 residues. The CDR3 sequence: CASSRGLAGLSEQYF. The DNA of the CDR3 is TGTGCCAGCAGCCGGGGACTAGCGGGACTTAGCGAGCAGTACTTC.

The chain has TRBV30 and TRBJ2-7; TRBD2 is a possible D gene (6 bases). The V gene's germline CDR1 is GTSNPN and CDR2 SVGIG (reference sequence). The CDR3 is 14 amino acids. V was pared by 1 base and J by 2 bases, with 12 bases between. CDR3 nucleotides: TGTGCCTGGAGTGACGCGGGAAAGACCTACGAGCAGTACTTC. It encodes CAWSDAGKTYEQYF.

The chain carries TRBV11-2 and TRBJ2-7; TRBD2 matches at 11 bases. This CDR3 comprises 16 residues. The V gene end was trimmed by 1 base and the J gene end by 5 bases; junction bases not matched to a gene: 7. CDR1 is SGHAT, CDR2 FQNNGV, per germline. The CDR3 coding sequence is TGTGCCAGCAGCTTAGTTAGCGGGAGGGCTTCCGACGAGCAGTACTTC. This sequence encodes CASSLVSGRASDEQYF.

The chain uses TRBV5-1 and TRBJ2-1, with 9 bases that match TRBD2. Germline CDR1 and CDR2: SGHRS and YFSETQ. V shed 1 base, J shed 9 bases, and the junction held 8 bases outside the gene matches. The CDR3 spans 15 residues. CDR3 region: CASSLTAGGSGEQFF. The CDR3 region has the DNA TGCGCCAGCAGCTTGACTGCGGGAGGGTCCGGTGAGCAGTTCTTC.

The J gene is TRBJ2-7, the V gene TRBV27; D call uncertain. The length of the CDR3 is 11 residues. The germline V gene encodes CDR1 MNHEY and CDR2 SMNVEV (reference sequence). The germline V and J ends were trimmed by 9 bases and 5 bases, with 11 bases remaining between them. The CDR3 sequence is CASASPDEQYF. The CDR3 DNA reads TGTGCCAGTGCGTCCCCCGACGAGCAGTACTTC.

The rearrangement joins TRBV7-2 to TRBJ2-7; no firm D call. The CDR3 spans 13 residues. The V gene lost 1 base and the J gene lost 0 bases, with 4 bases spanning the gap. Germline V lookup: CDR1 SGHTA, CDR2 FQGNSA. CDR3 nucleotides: TGTGCCAGCAGCTTAGTTATCTCCTACGAGCAGTACTTC. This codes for CASSLVISYEQYF.

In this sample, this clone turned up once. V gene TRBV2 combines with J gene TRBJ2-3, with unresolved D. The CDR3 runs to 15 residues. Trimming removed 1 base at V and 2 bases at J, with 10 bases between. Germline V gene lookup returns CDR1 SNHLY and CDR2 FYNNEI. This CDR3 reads CASSEGARHTDTQYF. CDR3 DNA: TGTGCCAGCAGTGAAGGGGCCCGTCACACAGATACGCAGTATTTT.

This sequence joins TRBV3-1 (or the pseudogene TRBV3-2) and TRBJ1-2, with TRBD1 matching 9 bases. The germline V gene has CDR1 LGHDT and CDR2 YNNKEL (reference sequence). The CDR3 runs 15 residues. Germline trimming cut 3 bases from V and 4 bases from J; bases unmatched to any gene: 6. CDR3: CASSQATGGGYGYTF. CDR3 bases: TGTGCCAGCAGCCAGGCTACAGGGGGCGGCTATGGCTACACCTTC.

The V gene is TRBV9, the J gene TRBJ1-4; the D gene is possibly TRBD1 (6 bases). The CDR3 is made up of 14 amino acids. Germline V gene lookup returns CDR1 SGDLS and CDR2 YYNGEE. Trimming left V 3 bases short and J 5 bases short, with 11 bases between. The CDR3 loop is CASSEQGTNEKLFF. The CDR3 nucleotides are TGTGCCAGCAGCGAACAGGGAACGAATGAAAAACTGTTTTTT.

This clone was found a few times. CDR3 bases: TGTGCCACCAGCACCGGACTAGCCGGGAGCTACGAGCAGTACTTC. The encoded protein is CATSTGLAGSYEQYF. The chain has TRBV15 and TRBJ2-7; 8 positions match TRBD2. The CDR3 is made up of 15 amino acids. Unmatched junction bases numbered 8, after V lost 4 bases and J lost 3 bases. CDR1 and CDR2 (germline): LNHNV, YYDKDF (reference sequence).

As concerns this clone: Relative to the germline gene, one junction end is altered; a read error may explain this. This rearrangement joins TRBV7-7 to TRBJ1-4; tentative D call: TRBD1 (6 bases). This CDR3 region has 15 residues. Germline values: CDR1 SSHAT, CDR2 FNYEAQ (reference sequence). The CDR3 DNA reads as TGTGCTAGCAGCTTAGGACAGAGCGTTAATGAAAAACTGTTTTTT. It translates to CASSLGQSVNEKLFF.

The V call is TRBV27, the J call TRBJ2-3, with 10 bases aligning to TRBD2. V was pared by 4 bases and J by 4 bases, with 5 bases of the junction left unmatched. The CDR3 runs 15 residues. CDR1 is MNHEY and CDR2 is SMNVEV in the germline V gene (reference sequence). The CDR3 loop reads CASSSTSGYADTQYF. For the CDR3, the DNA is TGTGCCAGCAGTTCGACTAGCGGGTACGCAGATACGCAGTATTTT.

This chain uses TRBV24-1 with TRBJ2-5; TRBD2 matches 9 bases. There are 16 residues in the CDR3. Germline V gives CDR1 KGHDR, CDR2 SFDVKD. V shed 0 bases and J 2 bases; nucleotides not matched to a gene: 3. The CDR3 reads CATSDLGLAMQETQYF. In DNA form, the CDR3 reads TGTGCCACCAGTGATTTGGGACTAGCGATGCAAGAGACCCAGTACTTC.

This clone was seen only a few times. The CDR3 DNA follows: TGCGCCAGCAGTGAGCCAACAGGGGGCAATCAGCCCCAGCATTTT. Amino acids: CASSEPTGGNQPQHF. The chain has TRBV10-1 and TRBJ1-5; 7 bases align to TRBD1. CDR3 length: 15 residues. The trim removed 2 bases at V and 2 bases at J, leaving 3 bases unmatched. Germline loops: CDR1 WNHNN, CDR2 SYGVQD (reference sequence).

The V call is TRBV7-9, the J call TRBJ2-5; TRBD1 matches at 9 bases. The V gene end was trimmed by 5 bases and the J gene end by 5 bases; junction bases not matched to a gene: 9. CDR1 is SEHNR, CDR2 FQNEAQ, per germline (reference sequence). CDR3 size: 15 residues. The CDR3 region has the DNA TGTGCCAGCAGCGCCGGGACAGGGACCGGGGAGACCCAGTACTTC. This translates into CASSAGTGTGETQYF. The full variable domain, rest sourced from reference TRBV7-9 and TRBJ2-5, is DTGVSQNPRHKITKRGQNVTFRCDPISEHNRLYWYRQTLGQGPEFLTYFQNEAQLEKSRLLSDRFSAERPKGSFSTLEIQRTEQGDSAMYLCASSAGTGTGETQYFGPGTRLLVL.

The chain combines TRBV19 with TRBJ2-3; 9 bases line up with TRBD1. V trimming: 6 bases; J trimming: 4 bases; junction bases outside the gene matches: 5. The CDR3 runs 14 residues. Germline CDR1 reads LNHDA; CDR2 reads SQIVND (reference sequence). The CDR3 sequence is CASSLGQGPDTQYF. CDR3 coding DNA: TGTGCCAGTAGCCTCGGACAGGGGCCAGATACGCAGTATTTT.

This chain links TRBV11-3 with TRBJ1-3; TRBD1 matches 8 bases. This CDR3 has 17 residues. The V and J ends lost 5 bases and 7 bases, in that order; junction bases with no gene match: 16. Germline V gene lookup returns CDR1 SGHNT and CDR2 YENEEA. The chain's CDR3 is CASSPGSDRESRNTIYF. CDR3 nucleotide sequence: TGTGCCAGCAGCCCTGGTTCGGACAGGGAGAGTCGGAACACCATATATTTT. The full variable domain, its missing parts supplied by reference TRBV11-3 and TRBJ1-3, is EAGVVQSPRYKIIEKKQPVAFWCNPISGHNTLYWYLQNLGQGPELLIRYENEEAVDDSQLPKDRFSAERLKGVDSTLKIQPAELGDSAVYLCASSPGSDRESRNTIYFGEGSWLTVV.

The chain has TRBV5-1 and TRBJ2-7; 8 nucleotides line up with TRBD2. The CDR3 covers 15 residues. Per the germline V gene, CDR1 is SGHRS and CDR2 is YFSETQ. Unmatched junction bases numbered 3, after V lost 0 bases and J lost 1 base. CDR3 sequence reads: CASSLAGGVSYEQYF. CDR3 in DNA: TGCGCCAGCAGCTTGGCCGGGGGGGTGTCCTACGAGCAGTACTTC. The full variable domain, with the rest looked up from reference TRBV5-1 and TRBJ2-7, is KAGVTQTPRYLIKTRGQQVTLSCSPISGHRSVSWYQQTPGQGLQFLFEYFSETQRNKGNFPGRFSGRQFSNSRSEMNVSTLELGDSALYLCASSLAGGVSYEQYFGPGTRLTVT.

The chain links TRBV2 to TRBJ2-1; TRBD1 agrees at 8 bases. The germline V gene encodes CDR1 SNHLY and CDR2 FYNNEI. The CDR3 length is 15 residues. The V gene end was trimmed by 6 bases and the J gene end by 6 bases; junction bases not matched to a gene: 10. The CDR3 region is CASRQTGAESNEQFF. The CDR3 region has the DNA TGTGCCAGCAGGCAGACAGGGGCCGAGTCCAATGAGCAGTTCTTC.